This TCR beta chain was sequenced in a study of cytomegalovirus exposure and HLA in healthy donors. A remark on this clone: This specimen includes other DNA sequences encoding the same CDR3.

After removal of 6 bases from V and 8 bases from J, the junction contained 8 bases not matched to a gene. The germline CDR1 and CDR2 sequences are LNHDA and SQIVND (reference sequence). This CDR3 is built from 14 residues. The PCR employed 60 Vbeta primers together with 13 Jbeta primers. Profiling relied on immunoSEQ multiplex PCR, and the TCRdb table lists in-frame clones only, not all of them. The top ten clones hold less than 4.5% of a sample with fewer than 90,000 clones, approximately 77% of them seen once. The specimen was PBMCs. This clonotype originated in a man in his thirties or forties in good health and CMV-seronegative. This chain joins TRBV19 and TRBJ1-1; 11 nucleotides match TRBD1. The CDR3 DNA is TGTGCCAGTAGCCGGTGGGACAGGGGGTCCGAAGCTTTCTTT. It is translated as CASSRWDRGSEAFF.